The TCR beta chain under discussion was sequenced for a study of CD8 T cells in ankylosing spondylitis. General study results and limits: Some motif variants had been reported before (in reactive arthritis synovial fluid and blood).

The germline V gene encodes CDR1 SQVTM and CDR2 ANQGSEA. V was cut by 6 bases and J by 0 bases, with 6 bases left in between. This CDR3 is built from 13 residues. TCRdb re-called the 5' RACE reads with MiXCR, one entry per CDR3 protein. In the table there are 200,000 to 300,000 distinct CDR3 sequences, 20% to 30% of which are singletons. As for this clonotype: Its specificity is unknown.

The clonotype originates from a male donor with ankylosing spondylitis or in good health (not recorded which). The chain has TRBV29-1 and TRBJ2-6; D remains unclear. Material for sequencing was blood, either unsorted or a sorted T cell fraction (not recorded which). The CDR3: CSVSHSGANVLTF. In DNA form, the CDR3 reads TGCAGCGTGAGTCACTCTGGGGCCAACGTCCTGACTTTC.